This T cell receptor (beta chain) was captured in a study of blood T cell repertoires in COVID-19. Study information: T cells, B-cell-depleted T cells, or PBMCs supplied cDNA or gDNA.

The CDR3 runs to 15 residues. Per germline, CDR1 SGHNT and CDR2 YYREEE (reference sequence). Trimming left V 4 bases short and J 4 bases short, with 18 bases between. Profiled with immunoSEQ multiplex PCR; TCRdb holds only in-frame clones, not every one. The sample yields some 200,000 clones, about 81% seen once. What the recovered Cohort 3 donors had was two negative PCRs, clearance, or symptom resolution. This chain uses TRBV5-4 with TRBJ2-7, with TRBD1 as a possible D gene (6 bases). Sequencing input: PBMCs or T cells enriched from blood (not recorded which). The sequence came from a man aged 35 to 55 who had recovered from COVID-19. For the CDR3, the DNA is TGTGCCAGCAGCCGAGGGCAGACAGGTTCATACGAGCAGTACTTC. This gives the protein CASSRGQTGSYEQYF.